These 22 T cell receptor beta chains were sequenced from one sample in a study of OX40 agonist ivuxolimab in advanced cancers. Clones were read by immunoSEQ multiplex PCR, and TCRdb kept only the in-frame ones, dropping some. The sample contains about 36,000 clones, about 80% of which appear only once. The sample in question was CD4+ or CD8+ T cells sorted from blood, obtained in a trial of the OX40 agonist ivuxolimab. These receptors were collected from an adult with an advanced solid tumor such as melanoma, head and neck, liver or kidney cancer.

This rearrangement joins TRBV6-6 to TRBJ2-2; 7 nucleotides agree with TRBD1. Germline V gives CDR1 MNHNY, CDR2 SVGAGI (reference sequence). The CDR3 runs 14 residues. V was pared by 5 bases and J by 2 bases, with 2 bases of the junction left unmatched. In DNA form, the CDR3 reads TGTGCCAGCAGTCGACAGGGAAACACCGGGGAGCTGTTTTTT. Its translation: CASSRQGNTGELFF.

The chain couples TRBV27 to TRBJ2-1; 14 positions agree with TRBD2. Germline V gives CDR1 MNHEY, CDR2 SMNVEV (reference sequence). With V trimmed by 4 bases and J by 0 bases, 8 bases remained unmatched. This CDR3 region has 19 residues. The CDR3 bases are TGTGCCAGCAGTTCCGGGACTAGCGGGGGCGCGAGCTCCTACAATGAGCAGTTCTTC. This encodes CASSSGTSGGASSYNEQFF.

In DNA, the CDR3 is TGTGCCAGCAGCCCTACAGGGGTGGCTGAAGCTTTCTTT. Protein product: CASSPTGVAEAFF. V and J are TRBV7-8 and TRBJ1-1; 7 bases map to TRBD1. This CDR3 contains 13 residues. Germline loops: CDR1 SGHVS, CDR2 FQNEAQ. The V gene end was trimmed by 5 bases and the J gene end by 6 bases; junction bases not matched to a gene: 6.

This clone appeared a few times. The CDR3 region has the DNA TGCGCCAGCAGTGAAAGTGGGAGGAGGGCAGATACGCAGTATTTT. It encodes CASSESGRRADTQYF. V gene TRBV10-2 combines with J gene TRBJ2-3; perhaps TRBD2 as D (6 bases). V lost 3 bases to trimming and J lost 4 bases, with 14 bases between them. Germline CDR1 and CDR2: WSHSY and SAAADI. The CDR3 sequence is 15 residues long.

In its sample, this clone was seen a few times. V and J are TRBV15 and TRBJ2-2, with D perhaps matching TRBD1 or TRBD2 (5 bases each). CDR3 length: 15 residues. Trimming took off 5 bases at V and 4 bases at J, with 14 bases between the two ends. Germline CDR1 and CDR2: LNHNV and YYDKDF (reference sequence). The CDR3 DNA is TGTGCCACCAGCCAAAAGAGGGGTTTCACCGGGGAGCTGTTTTTT. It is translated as CATSQKRGFTGELFF.

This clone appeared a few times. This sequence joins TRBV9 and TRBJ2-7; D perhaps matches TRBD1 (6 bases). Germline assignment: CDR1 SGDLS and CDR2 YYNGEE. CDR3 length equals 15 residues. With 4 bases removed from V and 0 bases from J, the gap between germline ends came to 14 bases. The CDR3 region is CASSPGQTISYEQYF. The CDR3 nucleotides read TGTGCCAGCAGCCCCGGACAGACTATCTCCTACGAGCAGTACTTC.

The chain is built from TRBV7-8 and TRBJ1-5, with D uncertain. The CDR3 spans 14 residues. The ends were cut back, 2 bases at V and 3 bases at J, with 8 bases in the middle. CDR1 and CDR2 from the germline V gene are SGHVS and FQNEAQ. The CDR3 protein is CASSLLADNQPQHF. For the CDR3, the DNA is TGTGCCAGCAGCTTATTGGCGGACAATCAGCCCCAGCATTTT.

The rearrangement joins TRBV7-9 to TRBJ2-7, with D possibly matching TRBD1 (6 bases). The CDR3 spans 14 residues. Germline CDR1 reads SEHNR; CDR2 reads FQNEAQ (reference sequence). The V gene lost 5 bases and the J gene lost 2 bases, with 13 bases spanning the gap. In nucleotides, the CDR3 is TGTGCCAGCAGCCCCCGGGACACCACCTACGAGCAGTACTTC. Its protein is CASSPRDTTYEQYF. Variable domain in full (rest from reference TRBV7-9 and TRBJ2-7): DTGVSQNPRHKITKRGQNVTFRCDPISEHNRLYWYRQTLGQGPEFLTYFQNEAQLEKSRLLSDRFSAERPKGSFSTLEIQRTEQGDSAMYLCASSPRDTTYEQYFGPGTRLTVT.

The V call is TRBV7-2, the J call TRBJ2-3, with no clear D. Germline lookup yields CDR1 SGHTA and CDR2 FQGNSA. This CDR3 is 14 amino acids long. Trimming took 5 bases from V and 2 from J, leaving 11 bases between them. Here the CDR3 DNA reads TGTGCCAGCAGCCCCAAACCCCACACAGATACGCAGTATTTT. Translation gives CASSPKPHTDTQYF.

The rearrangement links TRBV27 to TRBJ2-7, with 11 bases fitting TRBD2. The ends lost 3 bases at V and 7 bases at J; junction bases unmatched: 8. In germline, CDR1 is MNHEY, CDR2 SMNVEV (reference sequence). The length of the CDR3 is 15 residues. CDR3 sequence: CASSFGTSGSGEQYF. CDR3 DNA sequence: TGTGCCAGCAGTTTCGGGACTAGCGGTTCGGGGGAGCAGTACTTC.

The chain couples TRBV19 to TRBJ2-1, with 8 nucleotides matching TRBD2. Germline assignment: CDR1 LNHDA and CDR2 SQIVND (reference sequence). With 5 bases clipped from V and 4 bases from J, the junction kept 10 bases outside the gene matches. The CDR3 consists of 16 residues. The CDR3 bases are TGTGCCAGTAGTCCAAGGACTAGCTTGAGATACAATGAGCAGTTCTTC. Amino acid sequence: CASSPRTSLRYNEQFF.

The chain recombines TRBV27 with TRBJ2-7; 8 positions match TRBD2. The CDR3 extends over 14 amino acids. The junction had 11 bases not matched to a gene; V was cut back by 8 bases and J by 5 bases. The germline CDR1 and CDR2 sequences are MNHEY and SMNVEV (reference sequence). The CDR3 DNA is TGTGCCAGCTCCTTGGGGACTAGTAGCCACGAGCAGTACTTC. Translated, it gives CASSLGTSSHEQYF.

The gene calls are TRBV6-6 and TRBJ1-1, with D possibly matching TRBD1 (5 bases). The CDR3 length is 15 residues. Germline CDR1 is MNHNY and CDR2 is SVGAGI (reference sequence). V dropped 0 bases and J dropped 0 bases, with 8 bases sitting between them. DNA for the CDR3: TGTGCCAGCAGTTACTCGCAGGGCATGAACACTGAAGCTTTCTTT. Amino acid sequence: CASSYSQGMNTEAFF.

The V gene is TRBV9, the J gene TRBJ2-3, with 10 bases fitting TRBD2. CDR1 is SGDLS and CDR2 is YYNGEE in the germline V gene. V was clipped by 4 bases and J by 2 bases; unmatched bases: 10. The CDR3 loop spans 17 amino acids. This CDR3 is CASSTGLAAPPTDTQYF. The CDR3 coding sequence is TGTGCCAGCAGCACTGGACTAGCGGCCCCCCCCACAGATACGCAGTATTTT.

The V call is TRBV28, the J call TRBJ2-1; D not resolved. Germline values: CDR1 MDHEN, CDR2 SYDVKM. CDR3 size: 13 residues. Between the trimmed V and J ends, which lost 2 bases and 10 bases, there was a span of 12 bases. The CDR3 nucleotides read TGTGCCAGCAGTTTACCTAGTAGTTGGGAGCAGTTCTTC. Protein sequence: CASSLPSSWEQFF.

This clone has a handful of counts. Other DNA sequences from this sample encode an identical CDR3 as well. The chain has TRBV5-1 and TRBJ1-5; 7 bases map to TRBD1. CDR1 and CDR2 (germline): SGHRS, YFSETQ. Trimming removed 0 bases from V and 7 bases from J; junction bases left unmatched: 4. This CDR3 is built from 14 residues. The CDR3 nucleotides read TGCGCCAGCAGCTTGGGACAGGGAGACCAGCCCCAGCATTTT. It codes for CASSLGQGDQPQHF.

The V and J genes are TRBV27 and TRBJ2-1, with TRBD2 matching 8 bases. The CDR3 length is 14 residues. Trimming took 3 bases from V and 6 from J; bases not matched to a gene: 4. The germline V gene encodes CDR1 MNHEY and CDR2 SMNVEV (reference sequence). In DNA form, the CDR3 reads TGTGCCAGCAGTTTTGGCGGGGGGATCAATGAGCAGTTCTTC. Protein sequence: CASSFGGGINEQFF.

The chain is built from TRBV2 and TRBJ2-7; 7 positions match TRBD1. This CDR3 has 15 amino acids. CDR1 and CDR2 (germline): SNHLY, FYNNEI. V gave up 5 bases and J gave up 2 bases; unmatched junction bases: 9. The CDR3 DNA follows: TGTGCCAGCAGTACCCGGGACAGCCTTACCTACGAGCAGTACTTC. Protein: CASSTRDSLTYEQYF. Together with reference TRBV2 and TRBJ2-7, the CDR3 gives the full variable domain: EPEVTQTPSHQVTQMGQEVILRCVPISNHLYFYWYRQILGQKVEFLVSFYNNEISEKSEIFDDQFSVERPDGSNFTLKIRSTKLEDSAMYFCASSTRDSLTYEQYFGPGTRLTVT.

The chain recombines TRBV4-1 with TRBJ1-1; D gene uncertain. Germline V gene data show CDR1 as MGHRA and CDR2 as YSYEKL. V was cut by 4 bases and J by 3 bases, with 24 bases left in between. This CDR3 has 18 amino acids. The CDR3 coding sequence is TGCGCCAGCAGCCCACAGCTCGGGTCGACGGGCCGGGACACTGAAGCTTTCTTT. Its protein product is CASSPQLGSTGRDTEAFF.

CDR3 DNA sequence: TGTGCCAGCAGTTCGGGACTCAAGAACACTGAAGCTTTCTTT. The encoded protein is CASSSGLKNTEAFF. J is TRBJ1-1 and V is TRBV27, with D tentatively TRBD1 (5 bases). The CDR3 contains 14 residues. Germline assignment: CDR1 MNHEY and CDR2 SMNVEV (reference sequence). With 4 bases removed from V and 1 base from J, the gap between germline ends came to 10 bases.

The DNA of the CDR3 is TGTGCCAGCAGCAAGACCGGGACCGAATTTTTCCACGAGCAGTACTTC. Its translation: CASSKTGTEFFHEQYF. The rearrangement joins TRBV11-2 to TRBJ2-5, with D perhaps matching TRBD1 or TRBD2 (5 bases each). The DNA end is more similar to TRBJ2-7, so the J call may be wrong. This CDR3 has 16 amino acids. Germline V CDR1 and CDR2: SGHAT, FQNNGV.

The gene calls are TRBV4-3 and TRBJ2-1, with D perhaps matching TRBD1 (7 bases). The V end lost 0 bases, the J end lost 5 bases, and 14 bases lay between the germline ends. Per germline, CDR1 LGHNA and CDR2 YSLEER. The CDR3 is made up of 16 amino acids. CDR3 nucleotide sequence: TGCGCCAGCAGCCAAGATGCAGGGGGGACACACAATGAGCAGTTCTTC. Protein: CASSQDAGGTHNEQFF.